In this sample, the clone carrying this TCR beta chain turned up many times. These data belong to a study of T cells of healthy individuals. TCRdb called the 5' RACE reads again in MiXCR, with one record for every CDR3 protein. The table lists about 41,000 distinct CDR3 sequences, approximately 5% of them singletons. The CDR3 spans 13 residues. With 6 bases removed from V and 1 base from J, the gap between germline ends came to 9 bases. CDR1 MNHEY and CDR2 SVGEGT come from the germline V gene. The sequence was obtained from a human donor in good health. The chain combines TRBV6-2 or TRBV6-3 with TRBJ1-1; D unclear. The CDR3 nucleotides read TGTGCCAGCAGCAGAGTTGAGAACACTGAAGCTTTCTTT. Residues: CASSRVENTEAFF.